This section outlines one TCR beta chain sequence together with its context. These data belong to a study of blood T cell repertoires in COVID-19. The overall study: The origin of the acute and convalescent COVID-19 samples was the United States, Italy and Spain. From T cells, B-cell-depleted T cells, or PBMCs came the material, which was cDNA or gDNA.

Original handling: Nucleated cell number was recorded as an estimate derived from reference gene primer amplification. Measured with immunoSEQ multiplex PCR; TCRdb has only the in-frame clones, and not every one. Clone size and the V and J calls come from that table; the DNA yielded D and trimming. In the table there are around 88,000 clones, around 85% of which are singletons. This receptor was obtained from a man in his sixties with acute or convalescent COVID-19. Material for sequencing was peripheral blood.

CDR3 bases: TGTGCCAGCAGACCTCCCTCCTCAAGGGGCAGCCAAGAGACCCAGTACTTC. It is translated as CASRPPSSRGSQETQYF. The chain recombines TRBV28 with TRBJ2-5; D possibly corresponds to TRBD1 (5 bases). The CDR3 totals 17 residues. Deletions cut 6 bases from V and 1 base from J, with 21 bases between. Germline lookup yields CDR1 MDHEN and CDR2 SYDVKM.